The 10 T cell receptor beta chains below were found in one sample sequenced in a study of cytomegalovirus exposure and HLA in healthy donors. PCR employed 60 Vbeta and 13 Jbeta primers. The table came from immunoSEQ multiplex PCR; TCRdb's copy has only in-frame clones and leaves some out. The sample carries about 150,000 clones, over 60% recorded once. The sequencing sample was made of PBMCs. Receptor source: a male donor in good health and CMV-seronegative.

The chain couples TRBV10-3 to TRBJ2-3; D perhaps matches TRBD2 (5 bases). V lost 0 bases and J 5 bases, leaving 12 bases between the germline ends. This CDR3 has 15 residues. Germline CDR1 and CDR2: ENHRY and SYGVKD. CDR3 nucleotide sequence: TGTGCCATCAGTGAGTCGCGACTCCGGGGAGATACGCAGTATTTT. Its protein product is CAISESRLRGDTQYF.

The chain links TRBV7-9 to TRBJ2-1, with D possibly TRBD2 on 5 matching bases. Per the germline V gene, CDR1 is SEHNR and CDR2 is FQNEAQ (reference sequence). This CDR3 is 14 amino acids long. Trimming removed 2 bases at V and 6 bases at J, with 11 bases between. The chain's CDR3 is CASSLIASFNEQFF. DNA of the CDR3: TGTGCCAGCAGCTTAATAGCGTCGTTCAATGAGCAGTTCTTC.

The DNA for the CDR3 is TGCAGCGTCCATTCCGGACAGAACTATGGCTACACCTTC. It specifies CSVHSGQNYGYTF. The chain is built from TRBV29-1 and TRBJ1-2; TRBD1 might be the D (6 bases). CDR1 and CDR2 from the germline V gene are SQVTM and ANQGSEA. CDR3 length: 13 residues. V dropped 6 bases and J dropped 2 bases, with 13 bases sitting between them.

This clone was picked up one time. The gene calls are TRBV5-4 and TRBJ1-3; weak D call: TRBD1 (6 bases). Germline V CDR1 and CDR2: SGHNT, YYREEE (reference sequence). The V gene lost 0 bases and the J gene lost 8 bases, with 18 bases spanning the gap. The CDR3 covers 16 residues. CDR3 region: CASSLGSGGNRDTIYF. For the CDR3, the DNA is TGTGCCAGCAGCTTGGGTTCGGGGGGCAACAGGGACACCATATATTTT.

The chain links TRBV5-4 to TRBJ2-7; 9 nucleotides agree with TRBD1. CDR3 length equals 15 residues. Germline V gene lookup returns CDR1 SGHNT and CDR2 YYREEE (reference sequence). The V gene end was trimmed by 4 bases and the J gene end by 4 bases; junction bases not matched to a gene: 9. CDR3 nucleotide sequence: TGTGCCAGCAGCCCCCCCGGGACAGGGATATACGAGCAGTACTTC. It is translated as CASSPPGTGIYEQYF. Looking up the rest from reference TRBV5-4 and TRBJ2-7 gives the full variable domain: ETGVTQSPTHLIKTRGQQVTLRCSSQSGHNTVSWYQQALGQGPQFIFQYYREEENGRGNFPPRFSGLQFPNYSSELNVNALELDDSALYLCASSPPGTGIYEQYFGPGTRLTVT.

The chain joins TRBV9 to TRBJ1-2; 9 bases agree with TRBD1. This CDR3 is built from 14 residues. CDR1 is SGDLS and CDR2 is YYNGEE in the germline V gene. J lost 2 bases, V lost 2 bases, and 1 base had no gene match. CDR3 region: CASSVDRGNYGYTF. Written as DNA, the CDR3 is TGTGCCAGCAGCGTCGACAGGGGGAACTATGGCTACACCTTC.

This rearrangement joins TRBV12-5 to TRBJ2-7; possibly TRBD1 for D (5 bases). CDR3 size: 13 residues. Germline assignment: CDR1 LGHNT and CDR2 FRNRAP. V was pared by 1 base and J by 1 base, with 5 bases between. The CDR3 bases are TGTGCTAGTGGTTTGGGACAGTCCTACGAGCAGTACTTC. Its translation is CASGLGQSYEQYF.

The rearrangement uses TRBV5-1 and TRBJ2-7, with D perhaps TRBD1 (5 bases). Germline CDR1 reads SGHRS; CDR2 reads YFSETQ. This CDR3 has 15 amino acids. V was cut by 2 bases and J by 0 bases, with 12 bases left in between. The CDR3 loop is CASSFSDRFSYEQYF. In DNA form, the CDR3 reads TGCGCCAGCAGCTTCAGTGACAGATTCTCCTACGAGCAGTACTTC.

This sequence joins TRBV7-9 and TRBJ1-1; 8 bases are shared with TRBD1. CDR3 length equals 15 residues. The germline V gene encodes CDR1 SEHNR and CDR2 FQNEAQ (reference sequence). Losses at the gene ends were 0 bases for V and 4 bases for J; bases not matched to a gene: 4. The CDR3 spells CASSLAPGQGTEAFF. The CDR3 DNA follows: TGTGCCAGCAGCTTAGCGCCCGGACAGGGCACTGAAGCTTTCTTT. Complete variable domain (other parts from reference TRBV7-9 and TRBJ1-1): DTGVSQNPRHKITKRGQNVTFRCDPISEHNRLYWYRQTLGQGPEFLTYFQNEAQLEKSRLLSDRFSAERPKGSFSTLEIQRTEQGDSAMYLCASSLAPGQGTEAFFGQGTRLTVV.

The CDR3 sequence is CASSEEVSQPQHF. The CDR3 nucleotides read TGTGCCAGCAGTGAGGAGGTGAGTCAGCCCCAGCATTTT. This chain joins TRBV2 and TRBJ1-5; D gene unclear. The V end was cut by 3 bases, the J end by 6 bases, with 9 bases between. CDR3 size: 13 residues. The germline gives CDR1 SNHLY, CDR2 FYNNEI.